The 15 T cell receptor beta chains below were found in one sample sequenced in a study of OX40 agonist ivuxolimab in advanced cancers. The repertoire was sequenced with immunoSEQ multiplex PCR; TCRdb's copy has only in-frame clones and lacks some. The sample has about 69,000 clones; roughly nine tenths are singletons. This specimen consisted of CD4+ or CD8+ T cells sorted from blood, obtained in a trial of the OX40 agonist ivuxolimab. These receptors were obtained from an adult with an advanced solid tumor such as melanoma, head and neck, liver or kidney cancer.

The chain links TRBV7-9 to TRBJ1-2; 7 nucleotides line up with TRBD1. CDR1 is SEHNR and CDR2 is FQNEAQ in the germline V gene (reference sequence). Losses at the gene ends were 4 bases for V and 1 base for J; bases not matched to a gene: 9. The length of the CDR3 is 16 residues. CDR3 amino acids: CASSSQTGWNNYGYTF. CDR3 in DNA: TGTGCCAGCAGCTCGCAGACAGGGTGGAATAACTATGGCTACACCTTC.

V and J are TRBV5-1 and TRBJ1-4; 9 bases match TRBD1. CDR1 SGHRS and CDR2 YFSETQ come from the germline V gene. The V gene end was trimmed by 3 bases and the J gene end by 5 bases; junction bases not matched to a gene: 2. The CDR3 loop spans 14 amino acids. As DNA, the CDR3 is TGCGCCAGCAGCTCCGGACAGGGGAATGAAAAACTGTTTTTT. Protein: CASSSGQGNEKLFF.

This clone showed up just once. The chain is built from TRBV29-1 and TRBJ2-3; D is unresolved. The CDR3 contains 14 residues. V was cut by 2 bases and J by 5 bases, with 14 bases left in between. Per germline, CDR1 SQVTM and CDR2 ANQGSEA. CDR3 residues: CSVEPDMDIDTQYF. The CDR3 DNA reads TGCAGCGTTGAACCAGACATGGATATAGATACGCAGTATTTT.

V and J are TRBV7-8 and TRBJ1-1; D unresolved. CDR1 SGHVS and CDR2 FQNEAQ come from the germline V gene. The CDR3 has 14 residues. Trimming removed 5 bases from V and 0 bases from J, with 10 bases in between. The DNA of the CDR3 is TGTGCCAGCAGCCCTTACACCATGAACACTGAAGCTTTCTTT. Translated, it gives CASSPYTMNTEAFF. Combining the CDR3 with reference TRBV7-8 and TRBJ1-1 gives the whole variable domain GAGVSQSPRYKVAKRGQDVALRCDPISGHVSLFWYQQALGQGPEFLTYFQNEAQLDKSGLPSDRFFAERPEGSVSTLKIQRTQQEDSAVYLCASSPYTMNTEAFFGQGTRLTVV.

The rearrangement joins TRBV7-8 to TRBJ2-1, with D perhaps TRBD1 or TRBD2 (5 bases each). The CDR3 has 16 residues. The germline V and J ends were trimmed by 4 bases and 0 bases, with 13 bases remaining between them. Germline V gene sequence: CDR1 SGHVS, CDR2 FQNEAQ. The CDR3 bases are TGTGCCAGCAGCTATTTCGAGGGGAGCTCCTACAATGAGCAGTTCTTC. Translating it yields CASSYFEGSSYNEQFF.

The chain has TRBV25-1 and TRBJ1-6; 9 bases match TRBD1. Germline CDR1 MGHDK, CDR2 SYGVNS. V was pared by 6 bases and J by 6 bases, with 12 bases of the junction left unmatched. This CDR3 is built from 17 residues. The CDR3 is CASRFQRDRVGNSPLHF. CDR3 coding DNA: TGTGCCAGCAGATTCCAGAGGGACAGGGTGGGTAATTCACCCCTCCACTTT.

The chain links TRBV4-1 to TRBJ1-6; 7 nucleotides agree with TRBD1. Trimming removed 4 bases from V and 7 bases from J; junction bases left unmatched: 4. Germline CDR1 is MGHRA and CDR2 is YSYEKL. The CDR3 consists of 14 residues. The CDR3: CASSLGQRNSPLHF. The CDR3 DNA reads as TGCGCCAGCAGCCTGGGACAGAGGAATTCACCCCTCCACTTT.

The V call is TRBV7-3, the J call TRBJ2-2; the match to TRBD1 covers 10 bases. V shed 5 bases, J shed 2 bases, and the junction held 5 bases outside the gene matches. CDR3 length: 16 residues. The germline gives CDR1 SGHTA, CDR2 FQGTGA. In DNA, the CDR3 is TGTGCCAGCAGCATAGACAGGGGGCTAAACACCGGGGAGCTGTTTTTT. It is translated as CASSIDRGLNTGELFF. The variable domain in full, with the rest retrieved from reference TRBV7-3 and TRBJ2-2, is GAGVSQTPSNKVTEKGKYVELRCDPISGHTALYWYRQSLGQGPEFLIYFQGTGAADDSGLPNDRFFAVRPEGSVSTLKIQRTERGDSAVYLCASSIDRGLNTGELFFGEGSRLTVL.

This chain connects TRBV28 to TRBJ2-7, with D unclear. Deletions cut 3 bases from V and 4 bases from J, with 4 bases between. CDR1 MDHEN and CDR2 SYDVKM come from the germline V gene. This CDR3 comprises 11 residues. CDR3 in DNA: TGTGCCAGCAGTTTCCGGTACGAGCAGTACTTC. It translates to CASSFRYEQYF. The full variable domain, with the rest looked up from reference TRBV28 and TRBJ2-7, is DVKVTQSSRYLVKRTGEKVFLECVQDMDHENMFWYRQDPGLGLRLIYFSYDVKMKEKGDIPEGYSVSREKKERFSLILESASTNQTSMYLCASSFRYEQYFGPGTRLTVT.

This clone was found a few times. The J gene is TRBJ1-1, the V gene TRBV29-1; D remains ambiguous. Germline CDR1 reads SQVTM; CDR2 reads ANQGSEA. The CDR3 length is 11 residues. Trimming left V 3 bases short and J 6 bases short, with 8 bases between. CDR3: CSVEGEAEAFF. CDR3 DNA: TGCAGCGTTGAGGGCGAGGCTGAAGCTTTCTTT.

The V call is TRBV10-3, the J call TRBJ1-1; D gene unclear. This CDR3 is 11 amino acids long. The germline V and J ends were trimmed by 5 bases and 5 bases, with 6 bases remaining between them. Germline lookup yields CDR1 ENHRY and CDR2 SYGVKD. CDR3 in DNA: TGTGCCATCAGTCCGGGGACTGAAGCTTTCTTT. This encodes CAISPGTEAFF.

V gene TRBV4-1 combines with J gene TRBJ2-5; TRBD2 aligns across 10 bases. The CDR3 is 14 residues long. Germline V CDR1 and CDR2: MGHRA, YSYEKL. The junction had 3 bases not matched to a gene; V was cut back by 5 bases and J by 3 bases. The CDR3 DNA reads TGCGCCAGCAGCTGGCTAGCGGGGGAAGAGACCCAGTACTTC. Encoded protein: CASSWLAGEETQYF.

This chain connects TRBV27 to TRBJ2-1; 11 bases match TRBD2. This CDR3 spans 16 amino acids. The V segment lost 1 base and the J segment 7 bases; nucleotides outside the gene matches: 6. Germline V gives CDR1 MNHEY, CDR2 SMNVEV (reference sequence). The CDR3 sequence: CASSLFSGRAINEQFF. As DNA, the CDR3 is TGTGCCAGCAGTTTATTTAGCGGGAGGGCCATAAATGAGCAGTTCTTC.

The chain links TRBV7-9 to TRBJ2-7, with 7 positions matching TRBD2. Germline trimming cut 4 bases from V and 3 bases from J; bases unmatched to any gene: 3. The CDR3 is made up of 13 amino acids. Germline CDR1 reads SEHNR; CDR2 reads FQNEAQ (reference sequence). The CDR3 loop reads CASSYRTSYEQYF. Here the CDR3 DNA reads TGTGCCAGCAGCTATCGGACTAGCTACGAGCAGTACTTC.

The rearrangement uses TRBV11-1 and TRBJ2-4; TRBD1 matches 7 bases. CDR1 is SGHAT and CDR2 is FQDESV in the germline V gene (reference sequence). CDR3 length: 14 amino acids. The V gene end was trimmed by 2 bases and the J gene end by 8 bases; junction bases not matched to a gene: 6. The CDR3 DNA is TGTGCCAGCAGCTTACTGACAGGGCTGGACATTCAGTACTTC. Its translation is CASSLLTGLDIQYF.